The T cell receptor beta chain under discussion was sequenced for a study of blood T cell repertoires in COVID-19. Background on the study: Sites in the United States, Italy and Spain provided acute and convalescent COVID-19 samples. T cells, B-cell-depleted T cells, or PBMCs supplied cDNA or gDNA.

Authors' analysis steps: Estimated nucleated cell counts came from reference gene primer amplification. Method: immunoSEQ multiplex PCR; TCRdb's copy keeps in-frame clones and lacks some. The V and J calls and the clone size are those of that table, but D and trimming were determined from the DNA. The top ten hold over 0.95% of the sample, which has about 230,000 clones, around 80% seen once. Trimming removed 6 bases from V and 5 bases from J; junction bases left unmatched: 11. There are 15 residues in the CDR3. CDR1 and CDR2 from the germline V gene are SGHTA and FQGNSA. Enrolled during active infection, Seattle patients were then followed longitudinally.

Material for sequencing was peripheral blood. This chain connects TRBV7-2 to TRBJ2-3; 7 bases align to TRBD2. This receptor was taken from a woman aged 30 to 39 with COVID-19, enrolled during active disease. The CDR3 DNA sequence: TGTGCCAGCAGATCCCAGCGGGGCGGGGGAGATACGCAGTATTTT. It codes for CASRSQRGGGDTQYF.